Reported below is one TCR beta chain. CDR1 is MNHEY, CDR2 SMNVEV, per germline (reference sequence). Trimming at V came to 4 bases and at J to 4 bases, leaving 10 bases not matched to a gene. The CDR3 has 15 residues. This record belongs to a study of blood T cell repertoires in COVID-19. Study at large: Collection of acute and convalescent COVID-19 samples took place in the United States, Italy and Spain. From T cells, B-cell-depleted T cells, or PBMCs came the material, which was cDNA or gDNA.

Original processing methods: For nucleated cells, counts were estimated from reference gene primer amplification. TCRdb's table, derived via immunoSEQ multiplex PCR, lists solely in-frame clones and lacks some. V and J calls plus clone size are reproduced from that table; the DNA served to infer D and trimming. The table shows about 280,000 clones, with 75% to 90% occurring only once. The V call is TRBV27, the J call TRBJ2-7; 7 positions match TRBD2. The TCR sequence derives from a man aged 35 to 55 with acute or convalescent COVID-19. The material sequenced was peripheral blood. CDR3 in DNA: TGTGCCAGCAGTTGGGCGGGGGATGGCTTATACGAGCAGTACTTC. Encoded protein: CASSWAGDGLYEQYF.